This TCR beta chain was sequenced during a study of blood T cells in healthy people across ages. Study-wide results and limits: Strong correlation linked observed beta diversity and percent naive T cells.

Each donor had about 9.6 milliliters of peripheral blood drawn. Next came a second PCR, run for roughly 7 to 12 cycles, which used a sample-barcoded 5' primer along with a J-beta primer mix. Using its own MiXCR run on the 5' RACE reads, TCRdb lists one record per CDR3 protein. The sample shows under 1,000,000 distinct CDR3 sequences, about 37% of them seen only once. V lost 6 bases, J lost 8 bases, and 13 bases lay in between. This CDR3 region has 13 residues. This clonotype has just a few counts. Its antigen is not known. The V and J genes are TRBV12-3 or TRBV12-4 and TRBJ1-4; a possible D gene is TRBD1 (5 bases). The source of this sequence is a man between 18 and 29 years old in good health. The sequenced material came from blood. The CDR3 DNA follows: TGTGCCAGCAGGCAAGGGGCGGACGAAAAACTGTTTTTT. Protein: CASRQGADEKLFF.